These 25 T cell receptor beta chains share one sample of origin, sequenced in a study of blood T cells in healthy people across ages. Together with a sample-barcoded 5' primer, a J-beta primer mix was included in a second PCR lasting about 7 to 11 cycles. TCRdb used MiXCR to reprocess the 5' RACE reads, holding one entry per CDR3 protein. This sample has hundreds of thousands of distinct CDR3 sequences, with under 65% found just once. Sequencing was carried out using blood. The receptors were gathered from a woman aged 80 or older in good health.

This clonotype showed up just a few times. An end of the junction does not agree with germline; a read error may underlie this. The gene calls are TRBV2 and TRBJ2-2; TRBD2 agrees at 7 bases. The CDR3 is made up of 14 amino acids. The germline CDR1 and CDR2 sequences are SNHLY and FYNNEI. The CDR3 sequence: CVSSDGRGTGELFF. The CDR3 DNA follows: TGTGTCAGCAGTGATGGGCGGGGGACCGGGGAGCTGTTTTTT.

A word on this clonotype: The junction differs from germline at one of its ends, possibly a read error. V gene TRBV6-1 combines with J gene TRBJ1-1; D gene uncertain. The length of the CDR3 is 13 residues. Germline values: CDR1 MNHNS, CDR2 SASEGT. CDR3 in amino acids: CASSDSVYTEAFF. The CDR3, as DNA: TGTGCCAGCAGTGATTCAGTGTACACAGAAGCTTTCTTT.

In this sample, this clonotype turned up a few times. This chain joins TRBV6-1 and TRBJ1-6; D may be TRBD1 (6 bases). The CDR3 spans 14 residues. CDR1 MNHNS and CDR2 SASEGT come from the germline V gene. Trimming pared 0 bases from V and 9 bases from J, leaving 9 bases between. CDR3 loop: CASSEADRISPLHF. The CDR3 DNA reads TGTGCCAGCAGTGAAGCTGACAGGATTTCACCCCTCCACTTT.

This clonotype occurred once. Here the CDR3 reads CASSLGRPAGELFF. The CDR3 DNA is TGTGCCAGCAGCTTAGGCCGACCAGCAGGGGAGCTGTTTTTT. The chain has TRBV7-2 and TRBJ2-2; no clear D. This CDR3 has 14 residues. Germline V gene sequence: CDR1 SGHTA, CDR2 FQGNSA. V was trimmed by 1 base and J by 8 bases, leaving 11 bases between them.

This clonotype was seen many times. This chain connects TRBV4-1 to TRBJ2-4, with D perhaps matching TRBD2 (5 bases). Trimming shortened V by 4 bases and J by 0 bases, and 7 bases separated the two germline ends. Germline CDR1 is MGHRA and CDR2 is YSYEKL. There are 14 residues in the CDR3. For the CDR3, the DNA is TGCGCCAGCAGCCCCGAGGGAGCCAAAAACATTCAGTACTTC. Encoded protein: CASSPEGAKNIQYF.

This rearrangement joins TRBV28 to TRBJ2-1, with 12 bases lining up with TRBD2. V was clipped by 5 bases and J by 8 bases; unmatched bases: 7. Germline V gene lookup returns CDR1 MDHEN and CDR2 SYDVKM. The CDR3 runs 15 residues. CDR3 in amino acids: CASSPWTSGVDEQFF. CDR3 in DNA: TGTGCCAGCAGTCCCTGGACTAGCGGGGTCGATGAGCAGTTCTTC. Full variable domain (rest looked up from reference TRBV28 and TRBJ2-1): DVKVTQSSRYLVKRTGEKVFLECVQDMDHENMFWYRQDPGLGLRLIYFSYDVKMKEKGDIPEGYSVSREKKERFSLILESASTNQTSMYLCASSPWTSGVDEQFFGPGTRLTVL.

This chain uses TRBV2 with TRBJ2-4, with 11 bases fitting TRBD2. Trimming at V came to 6 bases and at J to 6 bases, leaving 1 base not matched to a gene. The germline CDR1 and CDR2 sequences are SNHLY and FYNNEI. The CDR3 extends over 13 amino acids. The CDR3 coding sequence is TGTGCCAGCAGCGGACTAGCGGGAAACATTCAGTACTTC. Its protein product is CASSGLAGNIQYF.

In its sample, this clonotype was seen a few times. The V gene is TRBV19, the J gene TRBJ2-7, with D uncertain. CDR3 length: 13 amino acids. V was cut by 1 base and J by 0 bases, with 4 bases left in between. The germline gives CDR1 LNHDA, CDR2 SQIVND (reference sequence). The CDR3 region is CASSIGDSYEQYF. In DNA form, the CDR3 reads TGTGCCAGTAGTATAGGCGACTCCTACGAGCAGTACTTC. Looking up the rest from reference TRBV19 and TRBJ2-7 gives the full variable domain: DGGITQSPKYLFRKEGQNVTLSCEQNLNHDAMYWYRQDPGQGLRLIYYSQIVNDFQKGDIAEGYSVSREKKESFPLTVTSAQKNPTAFYLCASSIGDSYEQYFGPGTRLTVT.

The V call is TRBV6-2 or TRBV6-3, the J call TRBJ2-1; 10 positions agree with TRBD2. This CDR3 contains 15 residues. Germline CDR1 is MNHEY and CDR2 is SVGEGT. The V segment lost 5 bases and the J segment 9 bases; nucleotides outside the gene matches: 10. CDR3 DNA sequence: TGTGCCAGCAGTCGAGCGGGAGGGGTGACAAGTGAGCAGTTCTTC. Its protein product is CASSRAGGVTSEQFF.

Turning to this clonotype: This could be a read error, since a much larger clone is one nucleotide away. The genes are TRBV9 and TRBJ2-1, with D unclear. The J call is doubtful: the DNA matches TRBJ2-7 better. The CDR3 is 14 amino acids. Germline V gives CDR1 SGDLS, CDR2 YYNGEE. CDR3 DNA sequence: TGTGCCAGCAGCGTAGCTGAAGCCTACAATGAGCAGTACTTC. It encodes CASSVAEAYNEQYF.

This chain uses TRBV4-3 with TRBJ2-1, with D tentatively TRBD1 or TRBD2 (5 bases each). Germline V CDR1 and CDR2: LGHNA, YSLEER. The CDR3 contains 17 residues. With 0 bases removed from V and 8 bases from J, the gap between germline ends came to 20 bases. The CDR3 reads CASSQDFGDHKVDEQFF. The CDR3, as DNA: TGCGCCAGCAGCCAAGATTTCGGGGACCATAAGGTCGATGAGCAGTTCTTC.

A few counts support this clonotype. A read error is possible here, since a much larger clone lies one base away. The chain has TRBV5-8 and TRBJ2-1; 7 nucleotides line up with TRBD2. V shed 4 bases and J 3 bases; nucleotides not matched to a gene: 10. CDR1 SGHTS and CDR2 YDEGEE come from the germline V gene. The CDR3 runs to 16 residues. The CDR3 nucleotides read TGTGCCAGCAGCCCCGGTGGGCGGGAGCGCTACAATGAGCAGTTCTTC. Translation gives CASSPGGRERYNEQFF.

The chain couples TRBV3-1 to TRBJ1-1; D may be TRBD1 (5 bases). Germline CDR1 and CDR2: LGHDT and YNNKEL (reference sequence). V dropped 6 bases and J dropped 3 bases, with 14 bases sitting between them. The CDR3 extends over 14 amino acids. The CDR3, as DNA: TGTGCCAGCAGTCGAGGGGTTCTAGACACTGAAGCTTTCTTT. The encoded protein is CASSRGVLDTEAFF. Full variable domain (missing parts from reference TRBV3-1 and TRBJ1-1): DTAVSQTPKYLVTQMGNDKSIKCEQNLGHDTMYWYKQDSKKFLKIMFSYNNKELIINETVPNRFSPKSPDKAHLNLHINSLELGDSAVYFCASSRGVLDTEAFFGQGTRLTVV.

The V gene is TRBV11-1, the J gene TRBJ2-6; the D is unclear. In germline, CDR1 is SGHAT, CDR2 FQDESV (reference sequence). V was shortened by 2 bases and J by 0 bases, with 14 bases between the two germline ends. This CDR3 contains 18 residues. CDR3 loop: CASSLFGPQPSGANVLTF. CDR3 coding DNA: TGTGCCAGCAGCTTATTCGGGCCCCAACCCTCTGGGGCCAACGTCCTGACTTTC.

This chain uses TRBV5-1 with TRBJ2-7; D tentatively fits TRBD1 or TRBD2 (5 bases each). This CDR3 contains 16 residues. Germline V gives CDR1 SGHRS, CDR2 YFSETQ. V dropped 2 bases and J dropped 6 bases, with 21 bases sitting between them. The CDR3 here is CASSLTGGDSRGEQYF. DNA for the CDR3: TGCGCCAGCAGCTTAACTGGGGGAGACAGTCGAGGCGAGCAGTACTTC.

A single count supports this clonotype. A read error may be the cause here, since a much bigger clone is one base away. This sequence joins TRBV29-1 and TRBJ1-2; tentative D call: TRBD1 (5 bases). Germline V gene sequence: CDR1 SQVTM, CDR2 ANQGSEA. This CDR3 contains 15 residues. The V gene lost 7 bases and the J gene lost 4 bases, with 22 bases spanning the gap. The CDR3 region has the DNA TGCAGCGGCGGGGGAGGGGAACCTGATGGCTATGGCTACACCTTC. This sequence encodes CSGGGGEPDGYGYTF.

This chain uses TRBV20-1 with TRBJ1-6, with 11 bases fitting TRBD1. The CDR3 covers 16 residues. Germline CDR1 DFQATT, CDR2 SNEGSKA (reference sequence). Trimming took 4 bases from V and 7 from J; bases not matched to a gene: 9. This chain's CDR3 is CSAIEGRDRGNSPLHF. DNA for the CDR3: TGCAGTGCTATAGAGGGCCGGGACAGGGGGAATTCACCCCTCCACTTT.

V is TRBV4-1 and J is TRBJ1-1; no reliable D call. Germline V CDR1 and CDR2: MGHRA, YSYEKL. This CDR3 region has 14 residues. Trimming took off 6 bases at V and 3 bases at J, with 14 bases between the two ends. The CDR3 coding sequence is TGCGCCAGCAGTGGACGGACGATAGACACTGAAGCTTTCTTT. Protein: CASSGRTIDTEAFF.

This clonotype came up once. The gene calls are TRBV7-6 and TRBJ2-2; perhaps TRBD2 as D (6 bases). This CDR3 has 20 amino acids. Germline V lookup: CDR1 SGHVS, CDR2 FNYEAQ. Trimming removed 1 base from V and 4 bases from J, with 25 bases in between. This CDR3 reads CASSLVRMFQRANRTGELFF. CDR3 nucleotide sequence: TGTGCCAGCAGCTTAGTTCGAATGTTTCAGCGGGCCAACCGCACCGGGGAGCTGTTTTTT.

About this clonotype: A much larger clone lies a single base off, so this may be a read error. The chain uses TRBV20-1 and TRBJ1-2; D is unresolved. The germline V gene encodes CDR1 DFQATT and CDR2 SNEGSKA (reference sequence). The CDR3 extends over 8 amino acids. V dropped 6 bases and J dropped 8 bases, with 4 bases sitting between them. CDR3: CSAAGYTF. The CDR3 bases are TGCAGTGCAGCCGGCTACACCTTC.

The V gene is TRBV6-1, the J gene TRBJ2-5; 7 bases fit TRBD2. V was pared by 6 bases and J by 7 bases, with 14 bases of the junction left unmatched. CDR3 length equals 15 residues. Germline V CDR1 and CDR2: MNHNS, SASEGT. The CDR3 DNA sequence: TGTGCCAGCAGAGAAAGGACCTTCTCGGGGGGGACCCAGTACTTC. Translating it yields CASRERTFSGGTQYF.

The rearrangement joins TRBV7-8 to TRBJ2-7, with TRBD2 matching over 8 bases. The DNA matches TRBJ2-5 better at its end, which makes the J call doubtful. CDR1 SGHVS and CDR2 FQNEAQ come from the germline V gene. The length of the CDR3 is 15 residues. The CDR3 nucleotides read TGTGCCAGCAGTCAAGCGGGGGCTGCGAAAGAGACCCAGTACTTC. It is translated as CASSQAGAAKETQYF.

The CDR3 DNA sequence: TGTGCCAGCAGCCATTGGAAGCGGGGGCTAAACAATGAGCAGTACTTC. Amino acid sequence: CASSHWKRGLNNEQYF. The rearrangement uses TRBV3-1 and TRBJ2-5; TRBD2 matches 8 bases. With V trimmed by 3 bases and J by 11 bases, 17 bases remained unmatched. This CDR3 region has 16 residues. CDR1 is LGHDT and CDR2 is YNNKEL in the germline V gene (reference sequence).

On this clonotype itself: Possible read error: a much larger clone is one base away. V usage is TRBV6-6 and J usage is TRBJ2-2, with 7 bases matching TRBD1. CDR1 is MNHNY, CDR2 SVGAGI, per germline (reference sequence). After removal of 5 bases from V and 7 bases from J, the junction contained 7 bases not matched to a gene. The CDR3 is 14 residues long. The CDR3 DNA follows: TGTGCCAGCAGTGCCACAGGGGCGGTCGGGGAGCTGTTTTTT. As protein: CASSATGAVGELFF.

Of note for this clonotype: A far more abundant clone sits one base away, making this likely a read error. This chain uses TRBV12-3 or TRBV12-4 with TRBJ1-2; no definite D call. The CDR3 extends over 13 amino acids. The CDR3 reads CASSLGRNCGYTF. The CDR3 DNA sequence: TGTGCCAGCAGTTTGGGGAGAAACTGTGGCTACACCTTC.